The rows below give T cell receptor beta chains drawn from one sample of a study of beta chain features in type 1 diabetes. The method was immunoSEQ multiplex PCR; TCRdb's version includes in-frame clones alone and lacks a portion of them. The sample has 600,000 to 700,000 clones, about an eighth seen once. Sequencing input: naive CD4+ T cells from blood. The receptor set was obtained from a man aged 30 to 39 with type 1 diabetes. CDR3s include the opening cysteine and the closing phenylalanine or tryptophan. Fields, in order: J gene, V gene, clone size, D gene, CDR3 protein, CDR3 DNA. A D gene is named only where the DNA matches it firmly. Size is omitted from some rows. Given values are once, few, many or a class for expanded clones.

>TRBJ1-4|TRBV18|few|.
CASSRGNEKLFF
TGTGCCAGCTCTCGGGGGAATGAAAAACTGTTTTTT
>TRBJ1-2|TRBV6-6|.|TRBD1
CASSYATGSNYGYTF
TGTGCCAGCAGTTACGCGACAGGGAGTAACTATGGCTACACCTTC
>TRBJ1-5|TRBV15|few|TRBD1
CATSRDQGGWSNQPQHF
TGTGCCACCAGCAGGGATCAGGGGGGCTGGAGCAATCAGCCCCAGCATTTT
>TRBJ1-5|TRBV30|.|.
CAWSVQDSNQPQHF
TGTGCCTGGAGTGTACAGGATAGCAATCAGCCCCAGCATTTT
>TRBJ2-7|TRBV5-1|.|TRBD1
CASSAGGASYEQYF
TGCGCCAGCAGCGCAGGGGGCGCATCCTACGAGCAGTACTTC
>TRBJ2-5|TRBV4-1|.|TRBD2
CASSQGAGRETQYF
TGCGCCAGCAGCCAAGGGGCCGGGAGGGAGACCCAGTACTTC
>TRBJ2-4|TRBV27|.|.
CASSSARENIQYF
TGTGCCAGCAGTTCGGCCAGGGAAAACATTCAGTACTTC
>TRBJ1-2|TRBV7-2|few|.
CASSLVGGGQMNGYTF
TGTGCCAGCAGCTTAGTAGGGGGAGGACAGATGAATGGCTACACCTTC
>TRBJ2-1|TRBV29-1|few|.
CSVEKLDSEQFF
TGCAGCGTTGAAAAGCTTGACAGTGAGCAGTTCTTC
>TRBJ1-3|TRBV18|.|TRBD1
CASSRDRSSGNTIYF
TGTGCCAGCTCACGGGACAGGAGCTCTGGAAACACCATATATTTT
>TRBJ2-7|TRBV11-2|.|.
CASSLIGGTPSYEQYF
TGTGCCAGCAGCTTAATTGGGGGGACCCCCTCCTACGAGCAGTACTTC
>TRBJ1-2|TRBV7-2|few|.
CASSLPISRYGYTF
TGTGCCAGCAGCCTTCCAATCAGCCGGTATGGCTACACCTTC